Listed below are T cell receptor beta chains from one sample, sequenced in a study of T-cell reconstitution after alpha-beta-depleted transplantation in children. TCRdb redid the calling of the PCR reads with MiXCR, one entry per CDR3 protein. The sample records some 440,000 distinct CDR3 sequences, 15% to 20% being singletons. Source: PBMCs, mostly from graft donor cells, taken 360 days after TCRalphabeta/CD19-depleted stem cell transplant. The receptors stem from a boy under two years old who had a stem cell transplant for Wiskott-Aldrich syndrome, so the T cells may come from the graft donor. Each CDR3 is given with its conserved first and last residue. The D gene is left open where the match is weak. Clone size is not always given. Where it is, it says once, few, many or a class for expanded clones.

v_gene: TRBV12-3/TRBV12-4; d_gene: TRBD2; j_gene: TRBJ2-1; len: 14; abundance: many; CDR3aa: CASSLVAGVGEQFF
v_gene: TRBV5-1; d_gene: -; j_gene: TRBJ2-2; len: 14; abundance: few; CDR3aa: CASRGQGDTGELFF
v_gene: TRBV6-5; d_gene: -; j_gene: TRBJ2-1; len: 14; abundance: -; CDR3aa: CASSYPPRSPEQFF
v_gene: TRBV12-3/TRBV12-4; d_gene: -; j_gene: TRBJ2-7; len: 13; abundance: many; CDR3aa: CASTFHPSYEQYF
v_gene: TRBV5-1; d_gene: -; j_gene: TRBJ1-1; len: 16; abundance: -; CDR3aa: CASSLALGRVNTEAFF
v_gene: TRBV12-3/TRBV12-4; d_gene: -; j_gene: TRBJ1-5; len: 15; abundance: -; CDR3aa: CASRWDSWGNQPQHF
v_gene: TRBV6-5; d_gene: -; j_gene: TRBJ1-5; len: 15; abundance: -; CDR3aa: CASSFDRGVVQPQHF
v_gene: TRBV5-1; d_gene: TRBD2; j_gene: TRBJ2-5; len: 15; abundance: few; CDR3aa: CASSYGLAGDETQYF
v_gene: TRBV5-1; d_gene: TRBD1; j_gene: TRBJ2-5; len: 17; abundance: -; CDR3aa: CASSLKGWTGKEETQYF
v_gene: TRBV30; d_gene: TRBD1; j_gene: TRBJ2-3; len: 14; abundance: few; CDR3aa: CAWSSSYRGDTQYF
v_gene: TRBV6-5; d_gene: TRBD1; j_gene: TRBJ1-2; len: 16; abundance: -; CDR3aa: CASSYSGTGGNYGYTF
v_gene: TRBV5-1; d_gene: TRBD1; j_gene: TRBJ2-2; len: 17; abundance: -; CDR3aa: CASSVLTGGSNTGELFF
v_gene: TRBV24-1; d_gene: -; j_gene: TRBJ2-1; len: 13; abundance: few; CDR3aa: CATSDLWANEQFF
v_gene: TRBV12-3/TRBV12-4; d_gene: -; j_gene: TRBJ1-1; len: 15; abundance: few; CDR3aa: CASSLKRLPNTEAFF
v_gene: TRBV4-1; d_gene: -; j_gene: TRBJ1-6; len: 15; abundance: -; CDR3aa: CASSPRRASNSPLHF
v_gene: TRBV4-1; d_gene: TRBD2; j_gene: TRBJ2-3; len: 19; abundance: -; CDR3aa: CASSQDRPGLRIFPDTQYF
v_gene: TRBV4-1; d_gene: TRBD2; j_gene: TRBJ2-5; len: 18; abundance: few; CDR3aa: CASSQAPGVAGGGETQYF
v_gene: TRBV7-2; d_gene: TRBD1; j_gene: TRBJ1-1; len: 15; abundance: -; CDR3aa: CASSLIPGGYTEAFF
v_gene: TRBV10-3; d_gene: -; j_gene: TRBJ2-7; len: 15; abundance: few; CDR3aa: CAISERGRESYEQYF
v_gene: TRBV4-3; d_gene: -; j_gene: TRBJ2-3; len: 16; abundance: -; CDR3aa: CASSQSPTGFTDTQYF
v_gene: TRBV2; d_gene: -; j_gene: TRBJ2-1; len: 12; abundance: few; CDR3aa: CASSEALRGAFF
v_gene: TRBV7-2; d_gene: -; j_gene: TRBJ1-2; len: 14; abundance: -; CDR3aa: CASSPGDTAVGYTF
v_gene: TRBV20-1; d_gene: -; j_gene: TRBJ2-5; len: 15; abundance: few; CDR3aa: CSARIPGLPKETQYF
v_gene: TRBV24-1; d_gene: -; j_gene: TRBJ2-5; len: 11; abundance: many; CDR3aa: CATSLGRTQYF
v_gene: TRBV15; d_gene: -; j_gene: TRBJ2-1; len: 16; abundance: -; CDR3aa: CATSRGVGAAYNEQFF
v_gene: TRBV5-5; d_gene: -; j_gene: TRBJ2-5; len: 14; abundance: once; CDR3aa: CASSPGTFEETQYF
v_gene: TRBV4-3; d_gene: TRBD2; j_gene: TRBJ2-2; len: 17; abundance: large; CDR3aa: CASSQDISSGDTGELFF
v_gene: TRBV25-1; d_gene: -; j_gene: TRBJ2-1; len: 14; abundance: few; CDR3aa: CASSRFQDYNEQFF
v_gene: TRBV5-1; d_gene: -; j_gene: TRBJ2-1; len: 15; abundance: many; CDR3aa: CASSLVGSSYNEQFF
v_gene: TRBV7-9; d_gene: -; j_gene: TRBJ1-1; len: 13; abundance: -; CDR3aa: CASSPSGNTEAFF
v_gene: TRBV6-5; d_gene: TRBD2; j_gene: TRBJ2-5; len: 17; abundance: -; CDR3aa: CASSYAGGPSYQETQYF
v_gene: TRBV3-1; d_gene: -; j_gene: TRBJ2-2; len: 16; abundance: -; CDR3aa: CASSRFGRMNTGELFF
v_gene: TRBV12-3/TRBV12-4; d_gene: -; j_gene: TRBJ2-7; len: 13; abundance: -; CDR3aa: CASSWSRSYEQYF
v_gene: TRBV5-1; d_gene: -; j_gene: TRBJ1-1; len: 15; abundance: few; CDR3aa: CASSLVVVGDTEAFF
v_gene: TRBV27; d_gene: -; j_gene: TRBJ2-1; len: 15; abundance: -; CDR3aa: CASSSTQRSYNEQFF
v_gene: TRBV12-3/TRBV12-4; d_gene: TRBD2; j_gene: TRBJ2-2; len: 17; abundance: -; CDR3aa: CASSMRLAGLNTGELFF
v_gene: TRBV4-3; d_gene: -; j_gene: TRBJ1-5; len: 15; abundance: -; CDR3aa: CASSQGVGVGQPQHF